This entry lists 7 T cell receptor beta chains sequenced from one sample in a study of blood T cell repertoires in COVID-19 (TCRdb year 2020). The library came from the immunoSEQ multiplex PCR assay. Held by TCRdb, this immuneACCESS table contains in-frame sequences only and omits some clones. Under half of the omission traces to an unresolved V gene where checked; the cause of the rest is unknown. The sample includes a few hundred thousand clones, with approximately 85% observed a single time. Of the sample, about 6.2% falls within the top ten clones. Sample: PBMCs or T cells enriched from blood (not recorded which). These receptors came from a woman aged 45-65 years who had been exposed to COVID-19.

The V and J genes are TRBV2 and TRBJ2-7; tentatively, D is TRBD1 (5 bases). Germline V gene data show CDR1 as SNHLY and CDR2 as FYNNEI. The CDR3 has 14 amino acids. Trimming cost V 6 bases and J 4 bases, with 16 bases left between them. CDR3 in DNA: TGTGCCAGCAGCCGGGCCTGGGGCCCTTACGAGCAGTACTTC. Translated, it gives CASSRAWGPYEQYF.

The chain has TRBV7-9 and TRBJ1-6, with D uncertain. Trimming stripped 3 bases from V and 7 bases from J, with 16 bases between. Germline V gene sequence: CDR1 SEHNR, CDR2 FQNEAQ (reference sequence). The CDR3 is 16 residues long. This CDR3 reads CASSFPTMTGNSPLHF. DNA of the CDR3: TGTGCCAGCAGCTTTCCGACCATGACGGGAAATTCACCCCTCCACTTT.

The chain recombines TRBV6-1 with TRBJ2-7, with D possibly being TRBD1 (5 bases). The CDR3 totals 16 residues. CDR1 and CDR2 (germline): MNHNS, SASEGT. V shed 2 bases and J shed 2 bases, with 16 bases lying between them. The CDR3 region has the DNA TGTGCCAGCAGTGAATCTCGGGCAGGGCGACCCTACGAGCAGTACTTC. Its translation is CASSESRAGRPYEQYF.

J is TRBJ2-3 and V is TRBV5-1; D might be TRBD1 (5 bases). The V and J ends lost 0 bases and 2 bases respectively, with 10 bases between them. CDR3 length: 15 amino acids. In germline, CDR1 is SGHRS, CDR2 YFSETQ. CDR3 sequence: CASSLAQGYTDTQYF. CDR3 coding DNA: TGCGCCAGCAGCTTGGCCCAGGGATACACAGATACGCAGTATTTT.

This chain uses TRBV19 with TRBJ1-2, with D perhaps matching TRBD1 (6 bases). The germline V gene has CDR1 LNHDA and CDR2 SQIVND (reference sequence). V lost 10 bases to trimming and J lost 7 bases, with 19 bases between them. CDR3 size: 13 residues. The CDR3 DNA sequence: TGTGCCACCTCAGGGGACCCGAGGGCTGGCTACACCTTC. Residues: CATSGDPRAGYTF.

The chain uses TRBV5-1 and TRBJ1-1; 9 bases line up with TRBD1. The CDR3 sequence is 15 residues long. CDR1 is SGHRS, CDR2 YFSETQ, per germline. V shed 4 bases, J shed 5 bases, and the junction held 9 bases outside the gene matches. The CDR3 sequence is CASSRSTGGRTEAFF. DNA for the CDR3: TGCGCCAGCAGCCGAAGTACAGGGGGCAGGACTGAAGCTTTCTTT.

The V gene is TRBV5-6, the J gene TRBJ2-1; a weak D match, TRBD2 (6 bases). The germline gives CDR1 SGHDT, CDR2 YYEEEE. V lost 4 bases, J lost 3 bases, and 17 bases lay in between. CDR3 length: 16 amino acids. CDR3 protein: CASSRRGGAGYNEQFF. CDR3 DNA: TGTGCCAGCAGCCGCCGGGGCGGAGCGGGCTACAATGAGCAGTTCTTC.